Listed here are 21 T cell receptor beta chains from one sample, sequenced in a study of shared clonotypes between healthy human individuals. Repertoires were generated with immunoSEQ multiplex PCR, while TCRdb's copy carries only in-frame clones and drops some. The table shows a few million clones, with 85% to 95% occurring only once. The sequencing input was naive CD4+ T cells from PBMCs. The subset here: CD45RA+ positively selected. These receptors were taken from a man between 18 and 35 years old in good health. Some clones in this sample may be carry-over from other donors' samples.

The chain has TRBV30 and TRBJ1-3; perhaps TRBD1 as D (5 bases). Germline V gene data show CDR1 as GTSNPN and CDR2 as SVGIG (reference sequence). The V end lost 8 bases, the J end lost 4 bases, and 18 bases lay between the germline ends. The CDR3 runs 14 residues. The CDR3 nucleotides are TGTGCCGTCGGACTGGGGCCAGGCGGAAACACCATATATTTT. It codes for CAVGLGPGGNTIYF.

V gene TRBV10-3 combines with J gene TRBJ1-4; the D gene is possibly TRBD1 (5 bases). Per the germline V gene, CDR1 is ENHRY and CDR2 is SYGVKD. The CDR3 runs to 15 residues. V gave up 3 bases and J gave up 8 bases, with 16 bases separating them. The CDR3 loop is CAISETGRATEKLFF. CDR3 nucleotide sequence: TGTGCCATCAGTGAAACGGGCAGGGCTACAGAAAAACTGTTTTTT.

This clone has just one count. The chain has TRBV28 and TRBJ1-5, with a tentative D call TRBD1 (6 bases). Germline CDR1 is MDHEN and CDR2 is SYDVKM. The length of the CDR3 is 14 residues. The V end lost 5 bases, the J end lost 8 bases, and 16 bases lay between the germline ends. The CDR3 region is CASSPGTRIEPQHF. The CDR3 bases are TGTGCCAGCAGTCCCGGGACAAGGATCGAGCCCCAGCATTTT.

About this clone: In this CDR3 the conserved last residue, phenylalanine or tryptophan, is missing, so a read error is likely. No DNA is shown, since the ends of the CDR3 on it are uncertain; the CDR3 is the one TCRdb lists. The chain recombines TRBV11-2 with TRBJ2-3; no check of the table's D call, TRBD2, against the DNA was made. Germline CDR1 reads SGHAT; CDR2 reads FQNNGV. The CDR3 is made up of 13 amino acids, end residues included. CDR3 in amino acids: CASSSQFGTSGEL.

The J gene is TRBJ2-7, the V gene TRBV5-6, with no clear D. Germline values: CDR1 SGHDT, CDR2 YYEEEE. Deletions cut 3 bases from V and 0 bases from J, with 16 bases between. The length of the CDR3 is 16 residues. DNA for the CDR3: TGTGCCAGCAGCTCGGAAATGGGGATTTACTCCTACGAGCAGTACTTC. Translation: CASSSEMGIYSYEQYF.

This sequence joins TRBV5-5 and TRBJ1-5; D may be TRBD1 (5 bases). This CDR3 has 15 residues. Trimming pared 0 bases from V and 9 bases from J, leaving 16 bases between. Germline assignment: CDR1 SGHKS and CDR2 YYEKEE (reference sequence). The CDR3 protein is CASSLDFRGPLPQHF. In DNA, the CDR3 is TGTGCCAGCAGCTTGGATTTCCGGGGCCCCCTGCCCCAGCATTTT.

Only a few counts were recorded for this clone. This chain links TRBV5-5 with TRBJ2-4; D not certain. CDR1 and CDR2 from the germline V gene are SGHKS and YYEKEE (reference sequence). V was pared by 0 bases and J by 5 bases, with 9 bases between. This CDR3 is 14 amino acids long. The DNA of the CDR3 is TGTGCCAGCAGCTTGGGGTCTACCCAAAACATTCAGTACTTC. This codes for CASSLGSTQNIQYF.

The chain uses TRBV28 and TRBJ1-1, with no clear D. There are 12 residues in the CDR3. Germline values: CDR1 MDHEN, CDR2 SYDVKM. Trimming shortened V by 6 bases and J by 6 bases, and 11 bases separated the two germline ends. In nucleotides, the CDR3 is TGTGCCAGCAGGCCAGACCGTCCTGAAGCTTTCTTT. It translates to CASRPDRPEAFF.

J is TRBJ1-4 and V is TRBV7-9; a weak D match, TRBD1 (6 bases). This CDR3 has 16 residues. V was cut by 8 bases and J by 7 bases, with 23 bases left in between. Germline V gives CDR1 SEHNR, CDR2 FQNEAQ (reference sequence). CDR3 coding DNA: TGTGCCAGCGGCAAATCCCCCACAGGGTCGGGTGAAAAACTGTTTTTT. It yields the protein CASGKSPTGSGEKLFF.

The chain combines TRBV11-3 with TRBJ2-3, with 7 nucleotides matching TRBD2. This CDR3 comprises 14 residues. V was clipped by 5 bases and J by 6 bases; unmatched bases: 8. Germline V gives CDR1 SGHNT, CDR2 YENEEA. The CDR3 sequence is CASSRSTSRDTQYF. The CDR3 nucleotides read TGTGCCAGCAGCCGGTCGACTAGCAGGGATACGCAGTATTTT.

For this clone: This sample includes further DNA sequences coding for the same CDR3. This chain links TRBV5-6 with TRBJ2-1; 8 nucleotides line up with TRBD2. Trimming took 1 base from V and 1 from J; bases not matched to a gene: 1. The CDR3 sequence is 15 residues long. CDR1 SGHDT and CDR2 YYEEEE come from the germline V gene. CDR3 amino acids: CASSLPSGSYNEQFF. The CDR3 nucleotides read TGTGCCAGCAGCTTGCCTAGCGGGTCCTACAATGAGCAGTTCTTC.

The J gene is TRBJ2-1, the V gene TRBV2; TRBD2 matches 7 bases. Germline-derived CDR1 and CDR2 are SNHLY and FYNNEI. The CDR3 runs 12 residues. The junction had 4 bases not matched to a gene; V was cut back by 4 bases and J by 10 bases. CDR3 nucleotides: TGTGCCAGCAGTGGAGCGGGACCCGAGCAGTTCTTC. Translated: CASSGAGPEQFF.

The J gene is TRBJ2-1, the V gene TRBV18; 7 bases map to TRBD2. The V segment lost 3 bases and the J segment 4 bases; nucleotides outside the gene matches: 6. Germline V gene lookup returns CDR1 KGHSH and CDR2 LQKENI. The CDR3 is 15 residues long. Written as DNA, the CDR3 is TGTGCCAGCTCACCTAGTCTAGCGGTATACAATGAGCAGTTCTTC. Its protein is CASSPSLAVYNEQFF.

For this clone: The junction departs from germline at one end; a sequencing error may be responsible. The chain joins TRBV20-1 to TRBJ2-3; D is perhaps TRBD1 (6 bases). The CDR3 extends over 11 amino acids. In germline, CDR1 is DFQATT, CDR2 SNEGSKA (reference sequence). CDR3 coding DNA: TGCAGTGCTATCCGGGACAATACGGAGTATTTT. This gives the protein CSAIRDNTEYF.

V gene TRBV5-1 combines with J gene TRBJ2-3; TRBD1 is a possible D gene (6 bases). Trimming shortened V by 1 base and J by 4 bases, and 28 bases separated the two germline ends. This CDR3 is built from 20 residues. Germline V CDR1 and CDR2: SGHRS, YFSETQ. CDR3 sequence reads: CASSLFVTWRRQDLSDTQYF. DNA of the CDR3: TGCGCCAGCAGCTTGTTTGTTACCTGGCGACGACAGGATCTGTCAGATACGCAGTATTTT.

The gene calls are TRBV28 and TRBJ1-6; D unresolved. Deletions cut 5 bases from V and 6 bases from J, with 11 bases between. This CDR3 contains 14 residues. Germline V CDR1 and CDR2: MDHEN, SYDVKM. CDR3 DNA: TGTGCCAGCAGTACGGACGGGAGTAATTCACCCCTCCACTTT. Amino acids: CASSTDGSNSPLHF.

The chain joins TRBV4-2 to TRBJ1-5; no reliable D call. Trimming took off 4 bases at V and 0 bases at J, with 16 bases between the two ends. Germline V gene lookup returns CDR1 LGHNA and CDR2 YNFKEQ. CDR3 length equals 17 residues. The CDR3 DNA reads TGTGCCAGCAGCCTCCTTAGCTCGGAATATAGCAATCAGCCCCAGCATTTT. Protein product: CASSLLSSEYSNQPQHF.

V is TRBV6-6 and J is TRBJ1-3; the D gene is possibly TRBD1 (6 bases). This CDR3 comprises 16 residues. Looked up from germline, CDR1 is MNHNY and CDR2 is SVGAGI (reference sequence). Trimming pared 2 bases from V and 4 bases from J, leaving 15 bases between. The CDR3 region is CASSYGAGVEGNTIYF. The CDR3 nucleotides are TGTGCCAGCAGTTACGGGGCAGGGGTGGAAGGAAACACCATATATTTT.

The chain combines TRBV28 with TRBJ1-2, with unresolved D. Germline CDR1 is MDHEN and CDR2 is SYDVKM. V was pared by 5 bases and J by 1 base, with 11 bases between. The CDR3 runs 14 residues. The CDR3 coding sequence is TGTGCCAGCAGTCTCGGCTTTAATAACTATGGCTACACCTTC. Translating gives CASSLGFNNYGYTF.

The CDR3 DNA sequence: TGTGCCAGCAGCATTACCCCCTTCGGGGACAGAGGATACGAGCAGTACTTC. It encodes CASSITPFGDRGYEQYF. This chain joins TRBV7-9 and TRBJ2-7; 7 bases agree with TRBD1. The germline V gene encodes CDR1 SEHNR and CDR2 FQNEAQ (reference sequence). The CDR3 runs to 17 residues. V dropped 5 bases and J dropped 4; count of bases not matched to a gene: 17.

The J gene is TRBJ2-4, the V gene TRBV5-1, with D possibly TRBD2 on 6 matching bases. With 4 bases removed from V and 6 bases from J, the gap between germline ends came to 14 bases. The CDR3 is made up of 14 amino acids. Per germline, CDR1 SGHRS and CDR2 YFSETQ. In nucleotides, the CDR3 is TGCGCCAGCAGCCCCCCCGGGGGACCAAACATTCAGTACTTC. Protein product: CASSPPGGPNIQYF.